The 31 T cell receptor beta chains in this list originate from one sample, sequenced in a study of shared clonotypes between healthy human individuals. Data came from immunoSEQ multiplex PCR; TCRdb stores just in-frame clones and leaves some out. Among roughly 480,000 clones listed, 79% were seen once. Sequencing input: PBMCs. These receptors were collected from a woman between 40 and 50 years old in good health. Some clones in this sample may be carry-over from other donors' samples.

CDR3 protein: CASSPRTGLRNEQFF. The CDR3 coding sequence is TGTGCCAGCAGTCCTCGGACAGGGTTGAGGAATGAGCAGTTCTTC. The gene calls are TRBV6-1 and TRBJ2-1; 8 bases fit TRBD1. The CDR3 has 15 amino acids. Germline V gene sequence: CDR1 MNHNS, CDR2 SASEGT. The V segment lost 5 bases and the J segment 7 bases; nucleotides outside the gene matches: 10.

The V gene is TRBV7-6, the J gene TRBJ2-7; D is possibly TRBD1 or TRBD2 (5 bases each). The CDR3 sequence is 14 residues long. Trimming removed 5 bases at V and 3 bases at J, with 14 bases between. CDR1 is SGHVS and CDR2 is FNYEAQ in the germline V gene. Here the CDR3 DNA reads TGTGCCAGCAGCCTAGGGACCCTAGACTACGAGCAGTACTTC. Protein product: CASSLGTLDYEQYF. The full variable domain, in which reference TRBV7-6 and TRBJ2-7 provide the parts outside the CDR3, is GAGVSQSPRYKVTKRGQDVALRCDPISGHVSLYWYRQALGQGPEFLTYFNYEAQQDKSGLPNDRFSAERPEGSISTLTIQRTEQRDSAMYRCASSLGTLDYEQYFGPGTRLTVT.

With respect to this clone: Possible read error: a much larger clone is one base away. The chain is built from TRBV5-6 and TRBJ1-1, with D perhaps TRBD1 (5 bases). Looked up from germline, CDR1 is SGHDT and CDR2 is YYEEEE. Deletions cut 4 bases from V and 1 base from J, with 8 bases between. This CDR3 has 13 residues. The CDR3 sequence is CASSPGQNTEAFF. DNA for the CDR3: TGTGCCAGCAGCCCAGGACAGAACACTGAAGCTTTCTTT.

The chain has TRBV5-5 and TRBJ2-7; TRBD2 agrees at 8 bases. The CDR3 sequence is 15 residues long. Trimming at V came to 1 base and at J to 1 base, leaving 4 bases not matched to a gene. The germline CDR1 and CDR2 sequences are SGHKS and YYEKEE (reference sequence). The CDR3 DNA reads as TGTGCCAGCAGCTTGAGTAGCGGGATTTCCTACGAGCAGTACTTC. Translation gives CASSLSSGISYEQYF.

This rearrangement joins TRBV25-1 to TRBJ2-3; no firm D call. The V gene's germline CDR1 is MGHDK and CDR2 SYGVNS. The V end lost 11 bases, the J end lost 14 bases, and 17 bases lay between the germline ends. The CDR3 sequence is 10 residues long. The DNA of the CDR3 is TGTGCCTGCCGACCGTCCCCGAGGTATTTT. Protein: CACRPSPRYF.

The chain has TRBV27 and TRBJ2-7, with 10 bases matching TRBD1. CDR3 size: 15 residues. Germline CDR1 and CDR2: MNHEY and SMNVEV (reference sequence). V was clipped by 2 bases and J by 3 bases; unmatched bases: 4. Here the CDR3 DNA reads TGTGCCAGCAGTTTACTGGGACAGGGGATCTACGAGCAGTACTTC. Its translation: CASSLLGQGIYEQYF.

A word on this clone: Other DNA sequences in this sample translate to the same CDR3. The chain employs TRBV7-9 and TRBJ1-1; D is unresolved. The CDR3 totals 11 residues. V dropped 1 base and J dropped 5 bases, with 2 bases sitting between them. CDR1 SEHNR and CDR2 FQNEAQ come from the germline V gene (reference sequence). The chain's CDR3 is CASSLGTEAFF. The CDR3 DNA reads TGTGCCAGCAGCTTAGGGACTGAAGCTTTCTTT. The entire variable domain, with the rest obtained from reference TRBV7-9 and TRBJ1-1, is as follows: DTGVSQNPRHKITKRGQNVTFRCDPISEHNRLYWYRQTLGQGPEFLTYFQNEAQLEKSRLLSDRFSAERPKGSFSTLEIQRTEQGDSAMYLCASSLGTEAFFGQGTRLTVV.

The chain employs TRBV7-9 and TRBJ2-7; D gene ambiguous. Trimming cost V 1 base and J 6 bases, with 10 bases left between them. CDR1 and CDR2 (germline): SEHNR, FQNEAQ (reference sequence). The CDR3 runs to 13 residues. The CDR3 nucleotides read TGTGCCAGCAGCTTAGGATACGTCGTCGAGCAGTACTTC. Its protein is CASSLGYVVEQYF.

The gene calls are TRBV20-1 and TRBJ1-1; D is ambiguous. Between the trimmed V and J ends, which lost 7 bases and 6 bases, there was a span of 12 bases. The germline V gene has CDR1 DFQATT and CDR2 SNEGSKA (reference sequence). There are 11 residues in the CDR3. This CDR3 reads CSGQPFSEAFF. DNA for the CDR3: TGCAGTGGGCAGCCTTTCTCTGAAGCTTTCTTT.

The rearrangement links TRBV10-3 to TRBJ2-5, with a possible D match to TRBD1 (5 bases). CDR3 length: 12 amino acids. The germline V gene encodes CDR1 ENHRY and CDR2 SYGVKD. The V end was cut by 8 bases, the J end by 7 bases, with 14 bases between. CDR3 sequence: CAISDSPGTQYF. CDR3 DNA sequence: TGTGCCATCTCCGACAGTCCGGGGACCCAGTACTTC.

The gene calls are TRBV9 and TRBJ2-3, with 10 bases lining up with TRBD2. Trimming at V came to 0 bases and at J to 1 base, leaving 5 bases not matched to a gene. The CDR3 is made up of 17 amino acids. Germline V gene lookup returns CDR1 SGDLS and CDR2 YYNGEE. As DNA, the CDR3 is TGTGCCAGCAGCGTAGGGTCTAGCGGGGGACGCACAGATACGCAGTATTTT. Its translation is CASSVGSSGGRTDTQYF.

The chain uses TRBV20-1 and TRBJ1-1; D not certain. There are 11 residues in the CDR3. Germline CDR1 and CDR2: DFQATT and SNEGSKA (reference sequence). The CDR3 protein is CSVDVNTEAFF. The CDR3 DNA sequence: TGCAGCGTTGACGTGAACACTGAAGCTTTCTTT.

This clone came up a few times. The chain links TRBV6-6 to TRBJ1-3; no clear D. The CDR3 is 15 residues long. CDR1 and CDR2 (germline): MNHNY, SVGAGI (reference sequence). The V end lost 2 bases, the J end lost 2 bases, and 10 bases lay between the germline ends. The CDR3 nucleotides read TGTGCCAGCAGTTACGAAGGTTCACCTGGAAACACCATATATTTT. Protein product: CASSYEGSPGNTIYF.

As concerns this clone: The sample holds other DNA sequences that translate to the same CDR3. The V gene is TRBV5-1, the J gene TRBJ2-7; D is unclear. This CDR3 has 14 residues. V was clipped by 5 bases and J by 2 bases, with 14 bases between them. Germline CDR1 is SGHRS and CDR2 is YFSETQ. The DNA of the CDR3 is TGCGCCAGCAGTCTGGACGGCGGACCCTACGAGCAGTACTTC. Protein product: CASSLDGGPYEQYF.

The V gene is TRBV7-6, the J gene TRBJ2-2, with 8 bases matching TRBD1. V lost 4 bases to trimming and J lost 6 bases; unmatched junction nucleotides: 7. CDR1 is SGHVS, CDR2 FNYEAQ, per germline. The CDR3 consists of 15 residues. The CDR3 spells CASSSRTGFAGELFF. For the CDR3, the DNA is TGTGCCAGCAGCTCCCGGACAGGGTTTGCCGGGGAGCTGTTTTTT.

The genes are TRBV7-2 and TRBJ1-5; 10 bases align to TRBD1. The ends lost 7 bases at V and 4 bases at J; junction bases unmatched: 7. Per germline, CDR1 SGHTA and CDR2 FQGNSA. The CDR3 has 15 amino acids. CDR3 in amino acids: CASTEDRGGNQPQHF. CDR3 nucleotide sequence: TGTGCCAGCACCGAGGACAGGGGGGGGAATCAGCCCCAGCATTTT.

V usage is TRBV29-1 and J usage is TRBJ1-1; 9 nucleotides align to TRBD1. The CDR3 runs 13 residues. In germline, CDR1 is SQVTM, CDR2 ANQGSEA. V was pared by 6 bases and J by 3 bases, with 5 bases of the junction left unmatched. The CDR3 DNA reads as TGCAGCGTCATGGGACAGGGTTACACTGAAGCTTTCTTT. It encodes CSVMGQGYTEAFF.

V is TRBV7-2 and J is TRBJ2-7, with D hard to call. The CDR3 runs 13 residues. V was pared by 4 bases and J by 4 bases, with 11 bases between. The germline V gene encodes CDR1 SGHTA and CDR2 FQGNSA. DNA of the CDR3: TGTGCCAGCAGCTCAGCCGGAGTGTACGAGCAGTACTTC. Its translation is CASSSAGVYEQYF.

The V call is TRBV7-6, the J call TRBJ2-7; 7 positions agree with TRBD2. Germline CDR1 SGHVS, CDR2 FNYEAQ. Germline trimming cut 5 bases from V and 3 bases from J; bases unmatched to any gene: 10. The CDR3 has 15 residues. CDR3 nucleotide sequence: TGTGCCAGCAGCCTCCTGACTAGCAACGACTACGAGCAGTACTTC. Its translation is CASSLLTSNDYEQYF.

A note on this clone: Germline is not matched at one junction end, which may reflect a read error. This chain joins TRBV2 and TRBJ2-1; D may be TRBD2 (6 bases). CDR3 size: 11 residues. Germline-derived CDR1 and CDR2 are SNHLY and FYNNEI. The CDR3 sequence is CASRDYSEQFF. The CDR3 bases are TGTGCCAGCAGGGACTACAGTGAGCAGTTCTTC. The entire variable domain, with the rest obtained from reference TRBV2 and TRBJ2-1, is as follows: EPEVTQTPSHQVTQMGQEVILRCVPISNHLYFYWYRQILGQKVEFLVSFYNNEISEKSEIFDDQFSVERPDGSNFTLKIRSTKLEDSAMYFCASRDYSEQFFGPGTRLTVL.

The CDR3 is CASRGSGGTYEQYF. The CDR3 DNA reads as TGTGCCAGTCGCGGCAGCGGGGGGACCTACGAGCAGTACTTC. The rearrangement uses TRBV6-5 and TRBJ2-7; the match to TRBD2 covers 9 bases. Per the germline V gene, CDR1 is MNHEY and CDR2 is SVGAGI. V was pared by 9 bases and J by 2 bases, with 8 bases of the junction left unmatched. The CDR3 contains 14 residues.

This rearrangement joins TRBV7-8 to TRBJ2-1, with D tentatively TRBD2 (6 bases). V was clipped by 7 bases and J by 7 bases, with 20 bases between them. The CDR3 length is 15 residues. Germline V CDR1 and CDR2: SGHVS, FQNEAQ. The CDR3 sequence is CASTPQRADGNEQFF. The CDR3, as DNA: TGTGCCAGCACCCCCCAGCGGGCTGATGGTAATGAGCAGTTCTTC. Full variable domain (remainder filled in from reference TRBV7-8 and TRBJ2-1): GAGVSQSPRYKVAKRGQDVALRCDPISGHVSLFWYQQALGQGPEFLTYFQNEAQLDKSGLPSDRFFAERPEGSVSTLKIQRTQQEDSAVYLCASTPQRADGNEQFFGPGTRLTVL.

The chain carries TRBV5-1 and TRBJ1-4, with D maybe TRBD1 (5 bases). Germline loops: CDR1 SGHRS, CDR2 YFSETQ. V lost 4 bases and J lost 3, with 16 bases in between. The CDR3 contains 16 residues. The CDR3 bases are TGCGCCAGCAGCGGGGGTGGGGTCGGCTCTAATGAAAAACTGTTTTTT. Translating it yields CASSGGGVGSNEKLFF.

The chain is built from TRBV6-4 and TRBJ2-1; 9 bases are shared with TRBD2. Germline values: CDR1 MRHNA, CDR2 SNTAGT. The CDR3 covers 18 residues. The trim removed 2 bases at V and 7 bases at J, leaving 15 bases unmatched. The CDR3 region is CASSDPPGTAGGRNEQFF. Written as DNA, the CDR3 is TGTGCCAGCAGTGACCCCCCGGGTACTGCGGGAGGGCGAAATGAGCAGTTCTTC.

Worth noting for this clone: Other DNA sequences in the same sample also yield this CDR3. DNA for the CDR3: TGTGCCAGCCGGGGCGGAACCTACGAGCAGTACTTC. Translating gives CASRGGTYEQYF. V is TRBV28 and J is TRBJ2-7; the D call may be TRBD1 or TRBD2 (5 bases each). CDR1 and CDR2 from the germline V gene are MDHEN and SYDVKM. CDR3 length: 12 residues. V dropped 8 bases and J dropped 2 bases, with 10 bases sitting between them. The variable domain in full, completed from reference TRBV28 and TRBJ2-7, reads DVKVTQSSRYLVKRTGEKVFLECVQDMDHENMFWYRQDPGLGLRLIYFSYDVKMKEKGDIPEGYSVSREKKERFSLILESASTNQTSMYLCASRGGTYEQYFGPGTRLTVT.

The chain recombines TRBV28 with TRBJ1-4; 7 bases are shared with TRBD1. The CDR3 runs to 17 residues. The V gene end was trimmed by 7 bases and the J gene end by 4 bases; junction bases not matched to a gene: 15. Germline V gene lookup returns CDR1 MDHEN and CDR2 SYDVKM. DNA of the CDR3: TGTGCCAGCAATTGGAGCCTCCGGGACAGAAATAATGAAAAACTGTTTTTT. It yields the protein CASNWSLRDRNNEKLFF.

About this clone: Other nucleotide sequences from this sample produce the same CDR3. The genes are TRBV4-3 and TRBJ2-2, with no clear D. V dropped 1 base and J dropped 4 bases, with 4 bases sitting between them. The V gene's germline CDR1 is LGHNA and CDR2 YSLEER. This CDR3 has 13 residues. The CDR3 DNA sequence: TGCGCCAGCAGCCAAGGAGTCACCGGGGAGCTGTTTTTT. Its translation: CASSQGVTGELFF.

The DNA of the CDR3 is TGTGCCAGCAGTTTGAGTGGTGGACTTGAGAATTACGAGCAGTACTTC. Translated: CASSLSGGLENYEQYF. The rearrangement uses TRBV28 and TRBJ2-7, with a weak D call TRBD2 (5 bases). Germline CDR1 is MDHEN and CDR2 is SYDVKM. V was clipped by 3 bases and J by 4 bases, with 19 bases between them. There are 16 residues in the CDR3.

In its sample, this clone was seen a few times. The rearrangement uses TRBV9 and TRBJ2-2; D possibly corresponds to TRBD1 (5 bases). Between the trimmed V and J ends, which lost 0 bases and 1 base, there was a span of 13 bases. Looked up from germline, CDR1 is SGDLS and CDR2 is YYNGEE. This CDR3 is built from 17 residues. CDR3 nucleotides: TGTGCCAGCAGCGTAGGACAGAAGCTGATGAACACCGGGGAGCTGTTTTTT. It is translated as CASSVGQKLMNTGELFF.

This clone has more than one count but fewer than ten. The chain carries TRBV2 and TRBJ2-7; D remains ambiguous. Trimming pared 7 bases from V and 5 bases from J, leaving 9 bases between. CDR1 SNHLY and CDR2 FYNNEI come from the germline V gene. The CDR3 covers 11 residues. CDR3 in amino acids: CASTRGNEQYF. The CDR3 region has the DNA TGTGCCAGCACGCGTGGAAACGAGCAGTACTTC.

The chain recombines TRBV5-1 with TRBJ2-3; D may be TRBD1 (5 bases). From germline, CDR1 is SGHRS and CDR2 YFSETQ. The CDR3 spans 13 residues. The V end lost 6 bases, the J end lost 0 bases, and 8 bases lay between the germline ends. The CDR3 DNA sequence: TGCGCCAGCAAAGGACACAGCACAGATACGCAGTATTTT. Translated, it gives CASKGHSTDTQYF.